This T cell receptor beta chain was captured in a study of beta chain features in type 1 diabetes. Study summary: Researchers looked at roughly 100,000,000 sorted cells across all samples.

A word on this clone: The target antigen is unknown.

The germline V gene has CDR1 SGHVS and CDR2 FQNEAQ. The CDR3 has 16 amino acids. V shed 3 bases and J 4 bases; nucleotides not matched to a gene: 5. The study, taken as a whole, reports: VDJ junctions from patients with type 1 diabetes contained fewer insertions and more deletions. PCR, the amplification step, might favor shorter templates, equally in patients and controls. Shortening of TCRB CDR3s, moderate but significant, appeared in all four CD4+ subsets of Type 1 diabetes patients. The study left unresolved whether HLA type influences TCRB rearrangement.

Expressed TCRB transcripts were sequenced because the isolated RNA had all been reverse transcribed beforehand. Using immunoSEQ multiplex PCR, the repertoire was profiled, and TCRdb retains in-frame clones only, with some absent. Seen here are more than 300,000 clones, around 10% observed once, and the top ten hold about 0.6%. The V call is TRBV7-8, the J call TRBJ2-5; 13 nucleotides match TRBD2. The receptor was isolated from a man aged 25 to 40 with type 1 diabetes. The sample comprised central memory CD4+ T cells from blood. CDR3 bases: TGTGCCAGCAGCTTGCCGCGGACTAGCGGGAGAGAGACCCAGTACTTC. This sequence encodes CASSLPRTSGRETQYF.